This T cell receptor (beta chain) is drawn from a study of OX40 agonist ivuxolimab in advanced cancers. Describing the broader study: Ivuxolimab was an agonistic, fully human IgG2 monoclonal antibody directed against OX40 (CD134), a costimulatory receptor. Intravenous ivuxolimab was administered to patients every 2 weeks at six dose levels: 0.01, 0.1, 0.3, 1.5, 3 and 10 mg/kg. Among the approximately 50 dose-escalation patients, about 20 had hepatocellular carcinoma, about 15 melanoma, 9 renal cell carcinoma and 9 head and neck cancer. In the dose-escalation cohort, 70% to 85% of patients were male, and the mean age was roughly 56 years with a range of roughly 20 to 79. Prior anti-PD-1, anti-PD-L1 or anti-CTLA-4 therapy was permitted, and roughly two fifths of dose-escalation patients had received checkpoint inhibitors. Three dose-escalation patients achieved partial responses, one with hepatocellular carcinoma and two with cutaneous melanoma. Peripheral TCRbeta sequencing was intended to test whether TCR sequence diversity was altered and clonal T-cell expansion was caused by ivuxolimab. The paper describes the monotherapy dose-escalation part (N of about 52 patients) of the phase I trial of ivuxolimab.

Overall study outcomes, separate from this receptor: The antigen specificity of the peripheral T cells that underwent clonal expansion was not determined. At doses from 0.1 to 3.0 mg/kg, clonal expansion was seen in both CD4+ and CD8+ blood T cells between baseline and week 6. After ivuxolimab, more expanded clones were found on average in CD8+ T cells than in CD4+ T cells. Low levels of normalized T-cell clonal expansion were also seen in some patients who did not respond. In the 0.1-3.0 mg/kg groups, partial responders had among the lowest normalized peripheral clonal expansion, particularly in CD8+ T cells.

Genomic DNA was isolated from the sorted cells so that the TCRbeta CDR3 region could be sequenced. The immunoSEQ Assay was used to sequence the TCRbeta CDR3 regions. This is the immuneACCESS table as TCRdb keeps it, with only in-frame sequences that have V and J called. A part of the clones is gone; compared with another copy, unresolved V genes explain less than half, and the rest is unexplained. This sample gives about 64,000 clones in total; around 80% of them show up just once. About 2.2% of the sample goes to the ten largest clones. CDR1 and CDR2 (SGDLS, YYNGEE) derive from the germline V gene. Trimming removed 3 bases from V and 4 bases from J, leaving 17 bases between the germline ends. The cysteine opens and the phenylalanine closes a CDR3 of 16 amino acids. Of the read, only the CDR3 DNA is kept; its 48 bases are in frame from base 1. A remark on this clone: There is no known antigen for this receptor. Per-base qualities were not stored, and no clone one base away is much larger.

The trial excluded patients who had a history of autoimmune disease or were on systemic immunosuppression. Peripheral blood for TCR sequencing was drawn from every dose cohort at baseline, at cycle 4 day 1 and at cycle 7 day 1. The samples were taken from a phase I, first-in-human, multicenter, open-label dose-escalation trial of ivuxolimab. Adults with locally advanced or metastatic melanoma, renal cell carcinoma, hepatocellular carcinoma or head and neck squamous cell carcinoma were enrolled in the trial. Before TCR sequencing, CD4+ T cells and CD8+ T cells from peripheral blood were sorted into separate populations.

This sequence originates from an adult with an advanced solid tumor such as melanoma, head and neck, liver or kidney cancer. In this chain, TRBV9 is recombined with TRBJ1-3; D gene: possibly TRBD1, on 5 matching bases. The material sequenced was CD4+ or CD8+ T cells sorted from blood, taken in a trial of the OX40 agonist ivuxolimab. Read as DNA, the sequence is TGTGCCAGCAGCGCAGACCCCCGGGACGGAGGAAACACCATATATTTT. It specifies CASSADPRDGGNTIYF.